This is a list of T cell receptor beta chains from one sample in a study of regulatory T cells in long-lasting Graves disease. TCRdb redid the calling of the multiplex PCR reads with MiXCR, one entry per CDR3 protein. The sample has roughly 560,000 distinct CDR3 sequences, around 13% seen once. These data were also reused for a study on T cells in Graves' hyperthyroidism and ophthalmopathy.

This specimen consisted of peripheral blood mononuclear cells (PBMCs), obtained at new diagnosis, from a patient treated with antithyroid drugs. The receptors stem from a woman aged 25-40 years with Graves disease. Both conserved end residues are part of each CDR3. D genes are given only for firm matches. Clone size appears in some rows only: once, few, many, or a class for an expanded clone.

-	many	TRBV6-1	TRBJ1-5	CASSQRPRVGSQPQHF	TGTGCCAGCAGTCAGCGGCCGCGGGTGGGATCTCAGCCCCAGCATTTT
TRBD1	-	TRBV29-1	TRBJ2-7	CSVAPEVQGSSYEQYF	TGCAGCGTTGCCCCGGAGGTACAGGGGAGCTCCTACGAGCAGTACTTC
TRBD2	many	TRBV10-3	TRBJ2-5	CAIRGTSGETQYF	TGTGCCATCAGAGGGACTAGCGGGGAGACCCAGTACTTC
TRBD1	many	TRBV7-9	TRBJ2-2	CASSQIPGQGTGELFF	TGTGCCAGCAGTCAAATACCGGGACAGGGGACCGGGGAGCTGTTTTTT
TRBD1	many	TRBV30	TRBJ1-1	CAWSYRGGEDTEAFF	TGTGCCTGGAGCTACAGGGGAGGAGAGGACACTGAAGCTTTCTTT
-	many	TRBV11-2	TRBJ1-1	CASSLDYRAEGTEAFF	TGTGCCAGCAGCTTAGATTACAGGGCGGAAGGGACTGAAGCTTTCTTT
TRBD2	many	TRBV7-9	TRBJ2-7	CAGRGLATYEQYF	TGTGCCGGCCGGGGACTAGCCACCTACGAGCAGTACTTC
TRBD1	many	TRBV6-1	TRBJ2-3	CASTRQGIPDTQYF	TGTGCCAGCACAAGACAGGGGATCCCAGATACGCAGTATTTT
-	few	TRBV20-1	TRBJ1-1	CSARKPGTAEAFF	TGCAGTGCTAGAAAACCGGGGACGGCTGAAGCTTTCTTT
-	many	TRBV27	TRBJ1-5	CASRLISYSNQPQHF	TGTGCCAGCAGGCTCATTTCATATAGCAATCAGCCCCAGCATTTT
-	many	TRBV9	TRBJ2-1	CASSVAPGLATYNEQFF	TGTGCCAGCAGCGTAGCCCCGGGGCTAGCCACCTACAATGAGCAGTTCTTC
TRBD1	few	TRBV6-2/TRBV6-3	TRBJ2-7	CASSGRDRGREQYF	TGTGCCAGCAGCGGTCGGGACAGGGGGCGAGAGCAGTACTTC
-	-	TRBV7-9	TRBJ2-7	CASSLPYPPDEQYF	TGTGCCAGCAGCTTACCTTACCCGCCGGACGAGCAGTACTTC
-	few	TRBV28	TRBJ1-4	CASSSAGLTNEKLFF	TGTGCCAGCAGTTCGGCAGGGCTAACTAATGAAAAACTGTTTTTT
-	many	TRBV5-1	TRBJ1-2	CASSLDSLAYGYTF	TGCGCCAGCAGCTTGGATTCTTTGGCCTATGGCTACACCTTC
-	many	TRBV7-2	TRBJ2-1	CASSLVNNNEQFF	TGTGCCAGCAGCTTAGTCAACAACAATGAGCAGTTCTTC
-	many	TRBV20-1	TRBJ2-7	CSARVTHEQYF	TGCAGTGCTAGAGTAACCCACGAGCAGTACTTC
-	many	TRBV12-3/TRBV12-4	TRBJ1-5	CASSPQTQRYSNQPQHF	TGTGCCAGCAGTCCTCAGACACAGAGATATAGCAATCAGCCCCAGCATTTT
TRBD2	medium-sized	TRBV27	TRBJ2-1	CASSPRSGRADEQFF	TGTGCCAGCAGTCCAAGGAGCGGGAGGGCCGATGAGCAGTTCTTC
-	many	TRBV29-1	TRBJ1-1	CSVEGGRYTEAFF	TGCAGCGTTGAAGGAGGACGGTACACTGAAGCTTTCTTT
-	many	TRBV29-1	TRBJ2-1	CSVEGRAGQFF	TGCAGCGTTGAAGGGCGGGCGGGGCAGTTCTTC
TRBD2	many	TRBV13	TRBJ2-3	CASSPPGRDADTQYF	TGTGCCAGCAGTCCCCCCGGGAGGGACGCAGATACGCAGTATTTT
-	few	TRBV5-1	TRBJ2-7	CASSLSRQSYEQYF	TGCGCCAGCAGCTTGTCACGACAGTCCTACGAGCAGTACTTC
TRBD1	many	TRBV29-1	TRBJ1-1	CSVSTGTNTEAFF	TGCAGCGTCTCGACAGGGACGAACACTGAAGCTTTCTTT
TRBD2	many	TRBV18	TRBJ2-5	CASSLAGGMETQYF	TGTGCCAGCTCCCTAGCGGGAGGGATGGAGACCCAGTACTTC
-	-	TRBV27	TRBJ1-3	CASSPWGEGNTIYF	TGTGCCAGCAGTCCATGGGGGGAAGGAAACACCATATATTTT
TRBD2	-	TRBV6-1	TRBJ2-5	CASSTKGLAGGETQYF	TGTGCCAGCAGTACCAAGGGACTAGCGGGAGGAGAGACCCAGTACTTC
TRBD1	few	TRBV30	TRBJ1-1	CAWRGTGPATEAFF	TGTGCCTGGAGAGGGACAGGGCCCGCCACTGAAGCTTTCTTT
TRBD2	many	TRBV20-1	TRBJ2-1	CSARALAGAGSYNEQFF	TGCAGTGCTAGAGCACTAGCGGGAGCGGGCTCCTACAATGAGCAGTTCTTC
TRBD2	few	TRBV2	TRBJ2-2	CASRGTRSSGELFF	TGTGCCAGCAGGGGGACTAGGTCCTCCGGGGAGCTGTTTTTT
TRBD1	-	TRBV28	TRBJ2-2	CASSHLGTGEYTGELFF	TGTGCCAGCAGTCACCTGGGGACAGGGGAGTACACCGGGGAGCTGTTTTTT
TRBD1	many	TRBV28	TRBJ1-2	CASSETGGYYGYTF	TGTGCCAGCAGTGAGACAGGGGGCTACTATGGCTACACCTTC
TRBD1	many	TRBV2	TRBJ2-7	CASSPGQGLYEQYF	TGTGCCAGCAGCCCGGGACAGGGTTTGTACGAGCAGTACTTC
-	many	TRBV19	TRBJ1-2	CASRSGTKESYGYTF	TGTGCCAGTAGGTCAGGTACCAAAGAGAGCTATGGCTACACCTTC
TRBD2	-	TRBV28	TRBJ2-7	CASRGTSGSHYEQYF	TGTGCCAGCAGGGGGACTAGCGGGTCTCACTACGAGCAGTACTTC
-	many	TRBV6-1	TRBJ1-1	CASSDYMNTEAFF	TGTGCCAGCAGTGACTATATGAACACTGAAGCTTTCTTT